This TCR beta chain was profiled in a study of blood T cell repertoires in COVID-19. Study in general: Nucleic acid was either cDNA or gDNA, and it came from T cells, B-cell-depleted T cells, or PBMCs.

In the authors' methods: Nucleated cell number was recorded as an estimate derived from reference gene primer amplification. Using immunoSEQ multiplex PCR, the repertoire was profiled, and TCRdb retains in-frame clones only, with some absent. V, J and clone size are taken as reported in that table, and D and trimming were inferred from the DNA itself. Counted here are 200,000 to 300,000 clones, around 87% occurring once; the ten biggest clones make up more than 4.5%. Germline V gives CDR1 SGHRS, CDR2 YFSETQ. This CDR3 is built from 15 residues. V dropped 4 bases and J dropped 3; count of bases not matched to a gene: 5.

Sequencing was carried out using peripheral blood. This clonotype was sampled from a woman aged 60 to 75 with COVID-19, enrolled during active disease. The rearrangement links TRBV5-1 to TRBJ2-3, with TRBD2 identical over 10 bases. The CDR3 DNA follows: TGCGCCAGCAGCCCCTCGACTAGCGGGACAGATACGCAGTATTTT. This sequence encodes CASSPSTSGTDTQYF.